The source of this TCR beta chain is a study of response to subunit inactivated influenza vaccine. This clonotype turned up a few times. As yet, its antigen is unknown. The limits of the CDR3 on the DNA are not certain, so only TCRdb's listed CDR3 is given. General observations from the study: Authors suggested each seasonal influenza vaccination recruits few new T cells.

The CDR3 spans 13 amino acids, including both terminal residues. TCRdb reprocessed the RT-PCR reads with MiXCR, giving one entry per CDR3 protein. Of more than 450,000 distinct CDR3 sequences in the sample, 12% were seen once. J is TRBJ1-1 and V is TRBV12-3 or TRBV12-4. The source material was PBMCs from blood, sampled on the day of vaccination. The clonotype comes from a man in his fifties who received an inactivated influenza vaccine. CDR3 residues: CASSLVMGTEAFF.